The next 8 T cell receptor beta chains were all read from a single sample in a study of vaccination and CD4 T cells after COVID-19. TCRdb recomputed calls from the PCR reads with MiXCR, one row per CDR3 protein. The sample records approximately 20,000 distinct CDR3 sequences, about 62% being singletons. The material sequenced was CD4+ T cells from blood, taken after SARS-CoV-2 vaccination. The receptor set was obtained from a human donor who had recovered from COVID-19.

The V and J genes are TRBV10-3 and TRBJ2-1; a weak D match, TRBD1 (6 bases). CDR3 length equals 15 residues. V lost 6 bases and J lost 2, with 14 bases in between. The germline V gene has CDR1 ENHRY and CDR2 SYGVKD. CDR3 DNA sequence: TGTGCCATCAGGACCCACAGGGAGACCTACAATGAGCAGTTCTTC. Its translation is CAIRTHRETYNEQFF.

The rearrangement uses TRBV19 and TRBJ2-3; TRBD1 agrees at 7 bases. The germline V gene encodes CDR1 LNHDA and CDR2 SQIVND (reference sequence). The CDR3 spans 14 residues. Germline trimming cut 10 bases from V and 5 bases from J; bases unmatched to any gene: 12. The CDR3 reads CATRGQKMRDTQYF. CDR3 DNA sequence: TGTGCCACCCGGGGACAGAAAATGCGAGATACGCAGTATTTT.

The CDR3 reads CAIASYNEQFF. As DNA, the CDR3 is TGTGCCATCGCGTCCTACAATGAGCAGTTCTTC. V and J are TRBV6-2 or TRBV6-3 and TRBJ2-1; no firm D call. The CDR3 sequence is 11 residues long. The V gene's germline CDR1 is MNHEY and CDR2 SVGEGT. Trimming pared 10 bases from V and 1 base from J, leaving 5 bases between.

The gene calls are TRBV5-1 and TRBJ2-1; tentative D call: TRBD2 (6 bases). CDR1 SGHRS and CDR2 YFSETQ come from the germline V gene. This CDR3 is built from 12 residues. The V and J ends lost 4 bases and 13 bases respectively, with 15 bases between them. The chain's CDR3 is CASSPPGLSQFF. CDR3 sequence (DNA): TGCGCCAGCAGCCCCCCGGGACTTTCCCAGTTCTTC.

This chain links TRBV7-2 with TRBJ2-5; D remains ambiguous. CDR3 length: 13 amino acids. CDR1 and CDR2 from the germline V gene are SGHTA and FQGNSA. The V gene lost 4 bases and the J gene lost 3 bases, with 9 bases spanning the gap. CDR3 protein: CASSSILEETQYF. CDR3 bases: TGTGCCAGCAGCTCAATTCTAGAAGAGACCCAGTACTTC. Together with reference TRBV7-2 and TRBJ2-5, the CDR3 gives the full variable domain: GAGVSQSPSNKVTEKGKDVELRCDPISGHTALYWYRQSLGQGLEFLIYFQGNSAPDKSGLPSDRFSAERTGGSVSTLTIQRTQQEDSAVYLCASSSILEETQYFGPGTRLLVL.

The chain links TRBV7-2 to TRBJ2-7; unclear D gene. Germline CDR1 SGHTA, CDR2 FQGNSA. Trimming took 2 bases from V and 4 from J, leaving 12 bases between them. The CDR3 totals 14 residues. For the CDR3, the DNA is TGTGCCAGCAGCTTACTCCAGGAAGGGTACGAGCAGTACTTC. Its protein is CASSLLQEGYEQYF.

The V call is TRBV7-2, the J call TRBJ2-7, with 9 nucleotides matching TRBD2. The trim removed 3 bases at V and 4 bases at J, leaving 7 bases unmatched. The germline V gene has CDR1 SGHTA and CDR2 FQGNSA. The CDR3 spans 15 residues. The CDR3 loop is CASSFTGTSPYEQYF. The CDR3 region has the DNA TGTGCCAGCAGCTTTACCGGGACTAGCCCGTACGAGCAGTACTTC. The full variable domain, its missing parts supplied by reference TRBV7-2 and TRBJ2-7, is GAGVSQSPSNKVTEKGKDVELRCDPISGHTALYWYRQSLGQGLEFLIYFQGNSAPDKSGLPSDRFSAERTGGSVSTLTIQRTQQEDSAVYLCASSFTGTSPYEQYFGPGTRLTVT.

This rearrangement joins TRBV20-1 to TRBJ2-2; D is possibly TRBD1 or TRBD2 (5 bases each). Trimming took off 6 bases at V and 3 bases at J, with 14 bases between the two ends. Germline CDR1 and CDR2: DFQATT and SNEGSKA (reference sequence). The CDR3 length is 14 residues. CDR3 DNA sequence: TGCAGTGCAACCGGGACCGACTACACCGGGGAGCTGTTTTTT. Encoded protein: CSATGTDYTGELFF.